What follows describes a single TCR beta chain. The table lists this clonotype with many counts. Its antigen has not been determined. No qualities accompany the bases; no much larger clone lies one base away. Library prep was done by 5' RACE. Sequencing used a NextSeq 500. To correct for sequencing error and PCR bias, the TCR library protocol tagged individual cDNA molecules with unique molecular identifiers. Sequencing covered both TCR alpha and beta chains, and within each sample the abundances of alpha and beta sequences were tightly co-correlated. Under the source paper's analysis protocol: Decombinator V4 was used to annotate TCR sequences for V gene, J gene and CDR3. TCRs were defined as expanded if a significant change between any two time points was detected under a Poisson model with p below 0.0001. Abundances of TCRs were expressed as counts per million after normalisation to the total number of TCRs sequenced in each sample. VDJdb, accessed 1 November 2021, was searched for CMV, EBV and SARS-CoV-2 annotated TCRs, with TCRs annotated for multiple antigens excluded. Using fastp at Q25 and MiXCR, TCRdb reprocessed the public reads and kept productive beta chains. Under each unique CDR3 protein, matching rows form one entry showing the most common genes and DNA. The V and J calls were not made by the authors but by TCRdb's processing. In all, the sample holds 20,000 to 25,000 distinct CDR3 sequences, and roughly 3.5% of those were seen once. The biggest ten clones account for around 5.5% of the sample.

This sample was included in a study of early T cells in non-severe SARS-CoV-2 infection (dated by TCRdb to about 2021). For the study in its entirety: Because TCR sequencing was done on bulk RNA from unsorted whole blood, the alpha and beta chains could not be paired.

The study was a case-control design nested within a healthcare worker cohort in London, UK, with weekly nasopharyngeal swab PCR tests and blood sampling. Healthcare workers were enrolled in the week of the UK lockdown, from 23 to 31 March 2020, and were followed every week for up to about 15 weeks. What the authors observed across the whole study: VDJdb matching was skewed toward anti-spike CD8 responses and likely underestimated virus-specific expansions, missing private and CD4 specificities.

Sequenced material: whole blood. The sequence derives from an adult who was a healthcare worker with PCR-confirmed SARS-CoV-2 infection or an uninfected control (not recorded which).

The CDR3 reads as follows: CSVASHSNQPQHF. The DNA sequence follows: TGCAGCGTAGCCAGCCATAGCAATCAGCCCCAGCATTTT. In this chain, TRBV29-1 is recombined with TRBJ1-5, with the D gene not confidently named. The CDR3 spans 13 residues, from the cysteine through the phenylalanine. The entry retains the CDR3 DNA only, 39 bases that are in frame from base 1. The germline V gene supplies CDR1 SQVTM and CDR2 ANQGSEA. V lost 6 bases and J lost 0 bases; the stretch between them is 9 bases long.